These 3 T cell receptor beta chains originate from one sample sequenced in a study of PD-L1 blockade in urothelial cancer. Some clones are missing from TCRdb's copy, which holds only in-frame ones; the method was immunoSEQ multiplex PCR. In the table there are about 53,000 clones, about 83% of which are singletons. Time point specified: pretreatment peripheral blood. Sequenced here: PBMCs, sampled around atezolizumab (anti-PD-L1) treatment. These receptors all stem from a woman aged 55-69 years with urothelial cancer.

This clone was seen more than once but under ten times. The chain employs TRBV5-6 and TRBJ1-2; 7 bases are shared with TRBD1. The length of the CDR3 is 15 residues. From germline, CDR1 is SGHDT and CDR2 YYEEEE. With V trimmed by 0 bases and J by 0 bases, 2 bases remained unmatched. The CDR3 protein is CASSLDRGSNYGYTF. The CDR3 bases are TGTGCCAGCAGCTTGGACAGGGGCTCTAACTATGGCTACACCTTC. Together with reference TRBV5-6 and TRBJ1-2, the CDR3 gives the full variable domain: DAGVTQSPTHLIKTRGQQVTLRCSPKSGHDTVSWYQQALGQGPQFIFQYYEEEERQRGNFPDRFSGHQFPNYSSELNVNALLLGDSALYLCASSLDRGSNYGYTFGSGTRLTVV.

V is TRBV4-3 and J is TRBJ2-3; D gene ambiguous. The CDR3 has 15 residues. The ends were cut back, 0 bases at V and 4 bases at J, with 11 bases in the middle. The germline V gene encodes CDR1 LGHNA and CDR2 YSLEER. The chain's CDR3 is CASSQDRLVSDTQYF. The CDR3 DNA reads TGCGCCAGCAGCCAAGATCGGTTAGTCTCAGATACGCAGTATTTT.

The chain uses TRBV7-9 and TRBJ2-7, with a weak D call TRBD1 (5 bases). The CDR3 sequence is 14 residues long. Germline CDR1 SEHNR, CDR2 FQNEAQ (reference sequence). With 5 bases removed from V and 3 bases from J, the gap between germline ends came to 14 bases. CDR3 coding DNA: TGTGCCAGCAGCCCTGCAGGGAAGTTCTACGAGCAGTACTTC. Translation: CASSPAGKFYEQYF.